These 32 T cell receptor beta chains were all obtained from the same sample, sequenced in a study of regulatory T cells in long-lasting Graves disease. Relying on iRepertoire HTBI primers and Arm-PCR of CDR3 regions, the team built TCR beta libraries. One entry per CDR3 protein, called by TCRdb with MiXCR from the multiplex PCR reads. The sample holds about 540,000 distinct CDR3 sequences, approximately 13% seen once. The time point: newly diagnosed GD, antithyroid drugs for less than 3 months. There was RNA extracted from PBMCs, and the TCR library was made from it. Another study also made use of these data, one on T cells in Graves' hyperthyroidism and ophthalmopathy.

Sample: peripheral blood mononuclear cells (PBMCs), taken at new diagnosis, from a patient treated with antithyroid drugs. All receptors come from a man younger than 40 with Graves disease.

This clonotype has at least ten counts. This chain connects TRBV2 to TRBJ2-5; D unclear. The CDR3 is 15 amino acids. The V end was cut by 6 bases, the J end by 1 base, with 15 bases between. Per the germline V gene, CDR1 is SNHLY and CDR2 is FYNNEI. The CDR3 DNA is TGTGCCAGCAGGGCAGAACGGGCCGCCCAAGAGACCCAGTACTTC. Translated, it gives CASRAERAAQETQYF.

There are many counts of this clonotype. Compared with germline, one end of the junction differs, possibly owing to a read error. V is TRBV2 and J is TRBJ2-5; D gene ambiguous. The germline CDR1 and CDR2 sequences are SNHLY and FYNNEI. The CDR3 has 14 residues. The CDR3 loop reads CASSALPGKEIQYF. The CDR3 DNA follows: TGTGCCAGCAGTGCGTTACCGGGTAAAGAGATCCAGTACTTC.

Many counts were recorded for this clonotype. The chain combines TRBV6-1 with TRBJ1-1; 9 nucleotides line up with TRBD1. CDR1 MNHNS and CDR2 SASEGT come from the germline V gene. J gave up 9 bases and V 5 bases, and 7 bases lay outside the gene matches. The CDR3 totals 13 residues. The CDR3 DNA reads TGTGCCAGCAGTCTCCGGACAGGGGAGAAAGCTTTCTTT. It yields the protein CASSLRTGEKAFF.

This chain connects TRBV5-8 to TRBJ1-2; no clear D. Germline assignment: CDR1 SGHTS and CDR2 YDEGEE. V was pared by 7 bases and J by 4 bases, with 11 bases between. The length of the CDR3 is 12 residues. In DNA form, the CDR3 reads TGTGCCAGCCGATTGGCCCTCTATGGCTACACCTTC. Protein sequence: CASRLALYGYTF.

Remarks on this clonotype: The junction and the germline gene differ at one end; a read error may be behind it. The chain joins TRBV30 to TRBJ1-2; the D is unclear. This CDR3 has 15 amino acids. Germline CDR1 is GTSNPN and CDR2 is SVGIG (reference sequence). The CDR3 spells CAWSVNKERLYDYTF. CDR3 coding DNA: TGTGCCTGGAGTGTGAATAAAGAACGGCTCTATGACTACACCTTC.

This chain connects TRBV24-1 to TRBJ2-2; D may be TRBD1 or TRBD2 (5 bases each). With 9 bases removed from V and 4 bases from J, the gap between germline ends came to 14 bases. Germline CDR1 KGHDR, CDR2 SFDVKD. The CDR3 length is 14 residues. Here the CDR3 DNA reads TGTGCCACCGGTAGGGGAGCGAGCACCGGGGAGCTGTTTTTT. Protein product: CATGRGASTGELFF.

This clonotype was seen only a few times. The CDR3 DNA follows: TGTGCCTGGAGTGGCGAGGCACCCGGTAAAGAGACCCAGTACTTC. Its protein is CAWSGEAPGKETQYF. The V call is TRBV30, the J call TRBJ2-5, with D uncertain. Germline V gives CDR1 GTSNPN, CDR2 SVGIG (reference sequence). The CDR3 is 15 residues long. V shed 1 base and J shed 3 bases, with 15 bases lying between them.

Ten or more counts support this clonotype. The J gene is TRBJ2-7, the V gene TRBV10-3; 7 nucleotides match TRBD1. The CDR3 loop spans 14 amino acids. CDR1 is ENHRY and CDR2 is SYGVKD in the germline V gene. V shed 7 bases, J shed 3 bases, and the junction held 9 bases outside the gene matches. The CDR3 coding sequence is TGTGCCATCATACAGGGGTTGGCGGGCTACGAGCAGTACTTC. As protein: CAIIQGLAGYEQYF.

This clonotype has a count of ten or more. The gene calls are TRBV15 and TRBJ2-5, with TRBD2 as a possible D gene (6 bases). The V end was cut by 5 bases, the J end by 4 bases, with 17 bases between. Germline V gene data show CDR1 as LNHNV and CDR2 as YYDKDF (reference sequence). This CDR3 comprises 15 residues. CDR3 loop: CATSGGGLGGETQYF. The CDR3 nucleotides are TGTGCCACCAGCGGTGGGGGGTTGGGCGGAGAGACCCAGTACTTC.

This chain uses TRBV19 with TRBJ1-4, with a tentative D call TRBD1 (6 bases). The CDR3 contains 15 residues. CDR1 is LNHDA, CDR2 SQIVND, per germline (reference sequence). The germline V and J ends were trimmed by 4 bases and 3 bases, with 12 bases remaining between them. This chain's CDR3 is CASSTYRASNEKLFF. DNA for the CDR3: TGTGCCAGTAGTACCTACAGGGCATCTAATGAAAAACTGTTTTTT. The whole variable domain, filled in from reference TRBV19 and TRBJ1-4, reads DGGITQSPKYLFRKEGQNVTLSCEQNLNHDAMYWYRQDPGQGLRLIYYSQIVNDFQKGDIAEGYSVSREKKESFPLTVTSAQKNPTAFYLCASSTYRASNEKLFFGSGTQLSVL.

In DNA form, the CDR3 reads TGCGCCAGCAGCTACGGACAAGAACCCCGTGTGGCTTTCTTT. Translation gives CASSYGQEPRVAFF. The chain carries TRBV5-1 and TRBJ1-1; tentative D call: TRBD1 (5 bases). CDR1 SGHRS and CDR2 YFSETQ come from the germline V gene. The V end was cut by 3 bases, the J end by 11 bases, with 20 bases between. This CDR3 is built from 14 residues.

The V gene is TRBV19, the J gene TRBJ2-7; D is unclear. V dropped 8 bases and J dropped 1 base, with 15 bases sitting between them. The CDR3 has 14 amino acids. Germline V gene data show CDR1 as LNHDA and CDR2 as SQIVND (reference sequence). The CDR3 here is CASAIVPPSYEQYF. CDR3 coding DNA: TGTGCCAGTGCAATAGTTCCCCCTTCCTACGAGCAGTACTTC.

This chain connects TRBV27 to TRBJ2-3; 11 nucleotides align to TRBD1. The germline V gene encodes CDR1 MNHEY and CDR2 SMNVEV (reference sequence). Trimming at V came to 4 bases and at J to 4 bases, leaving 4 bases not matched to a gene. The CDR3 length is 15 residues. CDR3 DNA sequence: TGTGCCAGCAGTTCGGACAGGGGGCGGTCAGATACGCAGTATTTT. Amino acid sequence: CASSSDRGRSDTQYF.

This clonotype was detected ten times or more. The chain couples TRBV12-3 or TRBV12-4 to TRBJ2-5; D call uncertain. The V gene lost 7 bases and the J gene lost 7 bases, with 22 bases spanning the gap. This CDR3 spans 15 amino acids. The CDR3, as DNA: TGTGCCAGCACCCCCGGGTTGTCTGGGCGTGGGACCCAGTACTTC. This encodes CASTPGLSGRGTQYF.

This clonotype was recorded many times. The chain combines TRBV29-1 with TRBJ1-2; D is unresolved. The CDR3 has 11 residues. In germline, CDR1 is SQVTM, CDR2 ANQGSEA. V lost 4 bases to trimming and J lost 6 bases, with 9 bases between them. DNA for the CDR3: TGCAGCGTTGCTCGACTGGATGGCTACACCTTC. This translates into CSVARLDGYTF.

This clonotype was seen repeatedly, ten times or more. The CDR3 bases are TGTGCCATCACCCCTGTTTGGGAACCTGGTCACAACTATGGCTACACCTTC. Translated: CAITPVWEPGHNYGYTF. The chain combines TRBV10-3 with TRBJ1-2, with D unclear. In germline, CDR1 is ENHRY, CDR2 SYGVKD. CDR3 size: 17 residues. The V gene lost 7 bases and the J gene lost 2 bases, with 23 bases spanning the gap.

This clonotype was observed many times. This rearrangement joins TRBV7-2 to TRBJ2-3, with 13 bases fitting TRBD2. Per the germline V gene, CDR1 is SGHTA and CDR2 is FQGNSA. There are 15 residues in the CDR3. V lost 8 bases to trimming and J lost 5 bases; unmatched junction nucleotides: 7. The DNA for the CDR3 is TGTGCCAGCTCTTCGACTAGCGGGAGGATAGATACGCAGTATTTT. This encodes CASSSTSGRIDTQYF. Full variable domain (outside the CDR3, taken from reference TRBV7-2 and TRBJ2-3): GAGVSQSPSNKVTEKGKDVELRCDPISGHTALYWYRQSLGQGLEFLIYFQGNSAPDKSGLPSDRFSAERTGGSVSTLTIQRTQQEDSAVYLCASSSTSGRIDTQYFGPGTRLTVL.

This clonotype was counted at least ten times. The CDR3 region has the DNA TGCAGTGCTAGTCCCCTGCTAGCGGGACCAGATACGCAGTATTTT. It yields the protein CSASPLLAGPDTQYF. The V and J genes are TRBV20-1 and TRBJ2-3; 9 positions agree with TRBD2. Per the germline V gene, CDR1 is DFQATT and CDR2 is SNEGSKA (reference sequence). Trimming at V came to 3 bases and at J to 4 bases, leaving 8 bases not matched to a gene. The CDR3 contains 15 residues.

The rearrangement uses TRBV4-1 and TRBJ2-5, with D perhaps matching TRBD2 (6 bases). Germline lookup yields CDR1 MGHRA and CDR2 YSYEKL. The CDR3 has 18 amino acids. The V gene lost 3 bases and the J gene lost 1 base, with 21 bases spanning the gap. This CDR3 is CASSHLPPGLALQETQYF. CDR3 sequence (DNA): TGCGCCAGCAGCCATCTCCCCCCGGGACTTGCACTCCAAGAGACCCAGTACTTC.

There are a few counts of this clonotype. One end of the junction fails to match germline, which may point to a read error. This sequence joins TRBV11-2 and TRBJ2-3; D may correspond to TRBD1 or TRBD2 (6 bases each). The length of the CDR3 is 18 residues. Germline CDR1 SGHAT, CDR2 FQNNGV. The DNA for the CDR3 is TGCGCCAGCAGCCAGGCCCAACGGGGGCGAAAAGGCACAGATACGCAGTATTTT. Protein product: CASSQAQRGRKGTDTQYF.

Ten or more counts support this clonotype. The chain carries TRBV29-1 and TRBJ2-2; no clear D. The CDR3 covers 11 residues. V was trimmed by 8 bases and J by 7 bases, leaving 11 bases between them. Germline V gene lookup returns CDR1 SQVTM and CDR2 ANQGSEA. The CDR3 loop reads CSSWANGELFF. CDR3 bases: TGCAGCTCATGGGCCAACGGGGAGCTGTTTTTT.

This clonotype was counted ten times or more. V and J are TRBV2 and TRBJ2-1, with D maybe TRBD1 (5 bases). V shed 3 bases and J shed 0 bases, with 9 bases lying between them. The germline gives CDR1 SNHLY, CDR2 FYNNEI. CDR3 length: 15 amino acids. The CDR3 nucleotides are TGTGCCAGCAGTGATAGGCAGGGCTCCTACAATGAGCAGTTCTTC. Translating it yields CASSDRQGSYNEQFF.

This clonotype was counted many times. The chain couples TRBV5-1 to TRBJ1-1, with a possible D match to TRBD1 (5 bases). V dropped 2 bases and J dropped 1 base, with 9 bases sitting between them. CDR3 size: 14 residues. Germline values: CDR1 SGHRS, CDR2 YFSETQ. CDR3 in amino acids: CASSFIGTNTEAFF. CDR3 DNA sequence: TGCGCCAGCAGCTTCATTGGGACGAACACTGAAGCTTTCTTT. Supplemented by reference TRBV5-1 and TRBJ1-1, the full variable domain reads KAGVTQTPRYLIKTRGQQVTLSCSPISGHRSVSWYQQTPGQGLQFLFEYFSETQRNKGNFPGRFSGRQFSNSRSEMNVSTLELGDSALYLCASSFIGTNTEAFFGQGTRLTVV.

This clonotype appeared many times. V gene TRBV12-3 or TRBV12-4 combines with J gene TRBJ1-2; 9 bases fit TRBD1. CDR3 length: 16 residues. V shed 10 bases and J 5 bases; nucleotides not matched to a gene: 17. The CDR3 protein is CAISPGQGLLGYGYTF. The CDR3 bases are TGTGCCATCTCACCGGGACAGGGTCTTTTAGGATATGGCTACACCTTC.

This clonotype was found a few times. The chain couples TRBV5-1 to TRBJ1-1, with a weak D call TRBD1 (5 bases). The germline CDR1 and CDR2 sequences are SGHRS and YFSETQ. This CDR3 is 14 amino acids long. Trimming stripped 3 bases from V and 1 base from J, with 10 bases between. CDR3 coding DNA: TGCGCCAGCAGCTCGGGACCGTCGAACACTGAAGCTTTCTTT. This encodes CASSSGPSNTEAFF. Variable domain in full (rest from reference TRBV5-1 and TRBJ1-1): KAGVTQTPRYLIKTRGQQVTLSCSPISGHRSVSWYQQTPGQGLQFLFEYFSETQRNKGNFPGRFSGRQFSNSRSEMNVSTLELGDSALYLCASSSGPSNTEAFFGQGTRLTVV.

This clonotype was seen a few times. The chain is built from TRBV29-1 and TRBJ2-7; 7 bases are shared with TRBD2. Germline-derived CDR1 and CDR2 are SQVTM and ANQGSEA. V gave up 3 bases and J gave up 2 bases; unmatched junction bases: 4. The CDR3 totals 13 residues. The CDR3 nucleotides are TGCAGCGTTGAGGGGGGGAGGGCCTACGAGCAGTACTTC. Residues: CSVEGGRAYEQYF.

Here the CDR3 DNA reads TGTGCCTGGAGAAAGGGGACAGGGCCCATTAGGGATACGCAGTATTTT. Encoded protein: CAWRKGTGPIRDTQYF. The chain has TRBV30 and TRBJ2-3; 9 bases match TRBD1. J lost 6 bases, V lost 3 bases, and 13 bases had no gene match. The CDR3 length is 16 residues. The germline gives CDR1 GTSNPN, CDR2 SVGIG (reference sequence).

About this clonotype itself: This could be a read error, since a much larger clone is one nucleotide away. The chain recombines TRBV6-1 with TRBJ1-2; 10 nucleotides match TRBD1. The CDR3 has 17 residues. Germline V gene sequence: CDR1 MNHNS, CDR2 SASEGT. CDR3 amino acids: CTSSHLDRGPHELGYTF. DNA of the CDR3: TGTACCAGCAGCCATCTCGACAGGGGGCCCCATGAATTGGGCTACACCTTC.

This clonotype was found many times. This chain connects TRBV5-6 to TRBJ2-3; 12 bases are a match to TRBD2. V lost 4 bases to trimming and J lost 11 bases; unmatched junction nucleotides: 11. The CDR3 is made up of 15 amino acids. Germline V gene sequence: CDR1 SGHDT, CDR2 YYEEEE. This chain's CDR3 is CASSQGLAGSRGQYF. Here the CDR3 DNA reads TGTGCCAGCAGCCAGGGACTAGCGGGCTCAAGGGGGCAGTATTTT.

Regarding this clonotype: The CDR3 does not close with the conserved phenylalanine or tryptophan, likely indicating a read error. This CDR3 is CASGLAGGNEQFL. The CDR3, as DNA: TGTGCTAGTGGGCTAGCGGGAGGGAATGAGCAGTTCCTC. The chain couples TRBV12-5 to TRBJ2-1; 12 positions agree with TRBD2. The CDR3 is made up of 13 amino acids. Germline CDR1 is LGHNT and CDR2 is FRNRAP. J was trimmed by 7 bases and V by 6 bases; bases with no gene match: 1.

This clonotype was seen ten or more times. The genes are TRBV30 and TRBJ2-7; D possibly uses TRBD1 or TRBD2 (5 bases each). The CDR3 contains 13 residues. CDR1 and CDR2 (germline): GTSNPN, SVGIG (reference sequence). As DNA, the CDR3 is TGTGCGTGCGTTGGGGACGGAAGTTACGAGCAGTACTTC. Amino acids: CACVGDGSYEQYF.

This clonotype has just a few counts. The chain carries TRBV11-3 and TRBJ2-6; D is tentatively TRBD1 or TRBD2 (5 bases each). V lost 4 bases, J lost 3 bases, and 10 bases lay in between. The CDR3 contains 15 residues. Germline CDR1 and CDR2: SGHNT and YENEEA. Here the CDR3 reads CASSSEGSGANVLTF. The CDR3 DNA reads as TGTGCCAGCAGCTCCGAGGGGAGTGGGGCCAACGTCCTGACTTTC.